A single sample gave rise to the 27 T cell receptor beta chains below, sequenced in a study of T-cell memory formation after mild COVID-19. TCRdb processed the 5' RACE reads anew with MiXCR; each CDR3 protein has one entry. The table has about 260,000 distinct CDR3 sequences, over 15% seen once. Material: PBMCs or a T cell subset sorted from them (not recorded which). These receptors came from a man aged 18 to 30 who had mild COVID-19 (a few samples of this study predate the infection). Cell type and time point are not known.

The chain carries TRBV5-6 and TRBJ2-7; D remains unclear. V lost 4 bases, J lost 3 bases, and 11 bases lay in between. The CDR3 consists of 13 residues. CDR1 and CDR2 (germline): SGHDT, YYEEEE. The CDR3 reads CASSRRLIYEQYV. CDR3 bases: TGTGCCAGCAGCCGGCGACTCATCTACGAGCAGTACGTC.

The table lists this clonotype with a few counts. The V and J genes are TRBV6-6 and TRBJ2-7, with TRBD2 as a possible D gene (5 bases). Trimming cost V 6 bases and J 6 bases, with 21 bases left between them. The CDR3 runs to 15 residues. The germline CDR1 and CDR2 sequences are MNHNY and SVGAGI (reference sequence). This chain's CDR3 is CASSHRGGPYLEQYF. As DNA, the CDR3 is TGTGCCAGCAGCCACCGCGGCGGGCCCTACCTCGAGCAGTACTTC.

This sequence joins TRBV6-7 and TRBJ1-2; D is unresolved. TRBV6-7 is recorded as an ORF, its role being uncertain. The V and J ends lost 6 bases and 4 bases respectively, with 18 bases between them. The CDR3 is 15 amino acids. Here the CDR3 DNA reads TGTGCCAGCAGGGAGGCCGTCCGAGTGTTCTATGGCTACACCTTC. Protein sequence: CASREAVRVFYGYTF.

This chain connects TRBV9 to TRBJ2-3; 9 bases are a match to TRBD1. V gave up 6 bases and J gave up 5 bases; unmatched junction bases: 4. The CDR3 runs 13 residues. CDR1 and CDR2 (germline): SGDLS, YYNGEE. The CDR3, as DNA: TGTGCCAGCAAGGGACAGGGAAAAGATACGCAGTATTTT. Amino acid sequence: CASKGQGKDTQYF.

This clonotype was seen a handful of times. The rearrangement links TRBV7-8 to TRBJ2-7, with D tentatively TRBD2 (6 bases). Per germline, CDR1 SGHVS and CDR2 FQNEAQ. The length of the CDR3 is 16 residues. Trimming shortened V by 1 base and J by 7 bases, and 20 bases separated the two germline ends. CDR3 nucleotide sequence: TGTGCCAGCAGCTTAGTACTGGGGAGGTATTCGGGAGAGCAGTACGTC. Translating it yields CASSLVLGRYSGEQYV.

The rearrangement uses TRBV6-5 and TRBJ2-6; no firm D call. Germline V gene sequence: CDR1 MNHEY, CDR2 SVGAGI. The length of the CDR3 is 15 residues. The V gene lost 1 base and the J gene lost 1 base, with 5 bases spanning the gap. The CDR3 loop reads CASSYWVSGANVLTF. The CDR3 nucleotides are TGTGCCAGCAGTTACTGGGTATCTGGGGCCAACGTCCTGACTTTC.

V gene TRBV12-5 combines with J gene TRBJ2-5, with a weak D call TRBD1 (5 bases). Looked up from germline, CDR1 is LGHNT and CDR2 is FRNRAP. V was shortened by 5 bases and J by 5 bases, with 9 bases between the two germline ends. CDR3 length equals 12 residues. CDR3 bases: TGTGCTAGTGGTCAGGGTGAGGAGACCCAGTACTTC. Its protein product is CASGQGEETQYF. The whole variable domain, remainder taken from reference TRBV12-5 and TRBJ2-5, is DARVTQTPRHKVTEMGQEVTMRCQPILGHNTVFWYRQTMMQGLELLAYFRNRAPLDDSGMPKDRFSAEMPDATLATLKIQPSEPRDSAVYFCASGQGEETQYFGPGTRLLVL.

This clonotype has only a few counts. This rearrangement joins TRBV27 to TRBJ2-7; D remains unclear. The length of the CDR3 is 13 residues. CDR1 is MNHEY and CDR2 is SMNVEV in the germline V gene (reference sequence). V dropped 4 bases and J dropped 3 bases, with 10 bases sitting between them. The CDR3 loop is CASSSVPNYEQYV. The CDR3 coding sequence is TGTGCCAGCAGTTCCGTACCGAACTACGAGCAGTACGTC.

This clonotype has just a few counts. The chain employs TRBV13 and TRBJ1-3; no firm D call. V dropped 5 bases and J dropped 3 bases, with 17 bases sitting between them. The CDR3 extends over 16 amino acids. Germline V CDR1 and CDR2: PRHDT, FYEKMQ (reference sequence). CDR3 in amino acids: CASSHRPGRIGNTIYF. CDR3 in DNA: TGTGCCAGCAGCCACCGCCCAGGACGGATTGGAAACACCATATATTTT.

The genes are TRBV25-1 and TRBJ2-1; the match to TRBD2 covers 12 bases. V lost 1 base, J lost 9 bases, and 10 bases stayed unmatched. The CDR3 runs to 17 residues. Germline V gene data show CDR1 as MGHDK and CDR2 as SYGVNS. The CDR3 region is CASSEFWTSGERGEQFF. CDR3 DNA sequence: TGTGCCAGCAGTGAATTCTGGACTAGCGGGGAAAGAGGTGAGCAGTTCTTC.

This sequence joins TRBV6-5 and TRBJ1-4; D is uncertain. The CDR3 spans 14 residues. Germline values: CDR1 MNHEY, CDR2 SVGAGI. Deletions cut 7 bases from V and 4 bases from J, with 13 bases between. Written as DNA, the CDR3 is TGTGCCAGCACCTCCCGGGGTGGTAATGAAAAACTGTTTTTT. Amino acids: CASTSRGGNEKLFF.

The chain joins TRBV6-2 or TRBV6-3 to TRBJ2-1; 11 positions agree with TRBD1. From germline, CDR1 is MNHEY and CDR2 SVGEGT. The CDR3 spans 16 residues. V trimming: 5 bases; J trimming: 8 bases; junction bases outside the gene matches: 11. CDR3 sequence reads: CASSITWTGGFDEQFF. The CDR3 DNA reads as TGTGCCAGCAGTATAACATGGACAGGGGGCTTCGATGAGCAGTTCTTC.

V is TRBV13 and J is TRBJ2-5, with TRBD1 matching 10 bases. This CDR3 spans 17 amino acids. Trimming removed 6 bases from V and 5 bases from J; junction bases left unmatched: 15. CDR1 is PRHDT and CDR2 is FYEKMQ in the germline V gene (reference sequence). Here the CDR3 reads CASSEFLGTGVVETQYF. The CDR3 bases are TGTGCCAGCAGTGAATTTCTCGGGACAGGGGTAGTGGAGACCCAGTACTTC.

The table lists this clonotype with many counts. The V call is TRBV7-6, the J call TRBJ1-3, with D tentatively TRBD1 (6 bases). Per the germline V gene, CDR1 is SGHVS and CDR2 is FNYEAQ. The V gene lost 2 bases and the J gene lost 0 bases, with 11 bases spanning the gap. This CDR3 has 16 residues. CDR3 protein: CASSLLLQGSGNTIYF. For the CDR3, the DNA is TGTGCCAGCAGCTTACTTCTACAGGGCTCTGGAAACACCATATATTTT. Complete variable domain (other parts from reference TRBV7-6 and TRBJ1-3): GAGVSQSPRYKVTKRGQDVALRCDPISGHVSLYWYRQALGQGPEFLTYFNYEAQQDKSGLPNDRFSAERPEGSISTLTIQRTEQRDSAMYRCASSLLLQGSGNTIYFGEGSWLTVV.

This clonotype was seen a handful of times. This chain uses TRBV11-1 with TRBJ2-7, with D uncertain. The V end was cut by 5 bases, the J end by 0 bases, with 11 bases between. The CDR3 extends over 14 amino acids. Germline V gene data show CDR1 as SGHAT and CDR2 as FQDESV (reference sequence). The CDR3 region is CASSTYSSSYEQYV. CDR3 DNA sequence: TGTGCCAGCAGCACATATTCGAGCTCCTACGAGCAGTACGTC.

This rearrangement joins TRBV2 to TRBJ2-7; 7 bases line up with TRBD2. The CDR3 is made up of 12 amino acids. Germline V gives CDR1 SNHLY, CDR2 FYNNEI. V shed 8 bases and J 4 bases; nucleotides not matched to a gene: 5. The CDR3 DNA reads TGTGCCAGCGGACCGGGGGGATACGAGCAGTACGTC. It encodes CASGPGGYEQYV.

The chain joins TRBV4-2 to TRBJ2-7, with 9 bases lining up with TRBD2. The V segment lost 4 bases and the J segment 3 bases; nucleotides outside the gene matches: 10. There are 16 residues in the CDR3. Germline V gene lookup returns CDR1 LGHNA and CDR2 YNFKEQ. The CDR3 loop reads CASSPSARGGLYEQYV. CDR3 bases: TGTGCCAGCAGCCCCTCCGCGCGGGGGGGACTCTACGAGCAGTACGTC.

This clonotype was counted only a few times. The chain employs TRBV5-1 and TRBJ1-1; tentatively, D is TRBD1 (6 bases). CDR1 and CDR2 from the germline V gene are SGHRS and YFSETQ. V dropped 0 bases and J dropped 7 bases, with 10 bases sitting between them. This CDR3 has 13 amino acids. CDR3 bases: TGCGCCAGCAGCTTGGCACAGGGAGGTGAAGCTTTCTTT. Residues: CASSLAQGGEAFF.

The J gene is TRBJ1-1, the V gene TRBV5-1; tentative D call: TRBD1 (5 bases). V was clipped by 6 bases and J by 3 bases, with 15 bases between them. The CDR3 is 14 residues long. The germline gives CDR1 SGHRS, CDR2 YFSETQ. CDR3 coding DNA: TGCGCCAGCAACCCAAGGGGAGGTGACACTGAAGCTTTCTTT. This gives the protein CASNPRGGDTEAFF.

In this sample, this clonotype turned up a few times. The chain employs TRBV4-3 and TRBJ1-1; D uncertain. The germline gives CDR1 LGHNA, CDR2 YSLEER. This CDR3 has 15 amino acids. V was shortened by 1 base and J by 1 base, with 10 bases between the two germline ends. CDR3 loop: CASSQVVSANTEAFF. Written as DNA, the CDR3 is TGCGCCAGCAGCCAAGTAGTATCCGCGAACACTGAAGCTTTCTTT.

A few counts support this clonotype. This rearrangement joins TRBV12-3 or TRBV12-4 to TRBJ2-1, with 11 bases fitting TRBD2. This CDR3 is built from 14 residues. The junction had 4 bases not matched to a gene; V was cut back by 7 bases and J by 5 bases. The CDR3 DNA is TGTGCCAGCACCACGACTAGCGGGGACAATGAGCAGTTCTTC. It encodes CASTTTSGDNEQFF.

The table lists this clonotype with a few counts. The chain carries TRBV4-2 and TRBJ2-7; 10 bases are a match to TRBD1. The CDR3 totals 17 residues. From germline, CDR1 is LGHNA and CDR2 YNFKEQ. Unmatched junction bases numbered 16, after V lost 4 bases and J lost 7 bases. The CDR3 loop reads CASSRLPWGQGRLEQYF. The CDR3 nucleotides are TGTGCCAGCAGCCGGCTCCCATGGGGACAGGGGCGGCTAGAGCAGTACTTC.

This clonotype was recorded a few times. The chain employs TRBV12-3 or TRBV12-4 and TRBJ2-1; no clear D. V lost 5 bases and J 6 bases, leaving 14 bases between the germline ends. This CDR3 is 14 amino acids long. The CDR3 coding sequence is TGTGCCAGCAGTCCCCATCCCGTCCCCAATGAGCAGTTCTTC. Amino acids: CASSPHPVPNEQFF.

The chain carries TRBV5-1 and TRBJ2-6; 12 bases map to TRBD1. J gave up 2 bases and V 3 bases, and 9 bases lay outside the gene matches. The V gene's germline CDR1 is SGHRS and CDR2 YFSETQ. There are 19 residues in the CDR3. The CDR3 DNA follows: TGCGCCAGCAGCTCGGGACAGGGGGCCCCAAGTACTGGGGCCAACGTCCTGACTTTC. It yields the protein CASSSGQGAPSTGANVLTF.

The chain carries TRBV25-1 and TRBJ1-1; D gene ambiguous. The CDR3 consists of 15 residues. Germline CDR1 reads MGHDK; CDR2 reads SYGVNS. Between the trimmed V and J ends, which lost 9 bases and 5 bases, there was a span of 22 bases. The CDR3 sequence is CASTQNQGLGTEAFF. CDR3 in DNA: TGTGCCAGTACCCAAAATCAAGGCCTGGGGACTGAAGCTTTCTTT.

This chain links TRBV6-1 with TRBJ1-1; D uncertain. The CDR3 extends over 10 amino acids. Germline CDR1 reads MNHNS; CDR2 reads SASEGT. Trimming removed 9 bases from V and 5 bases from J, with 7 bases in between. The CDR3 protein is CASLGTEAFF. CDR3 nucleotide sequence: TGTGCCAGTTTGGGGACTGAAGCTTTCTTT.

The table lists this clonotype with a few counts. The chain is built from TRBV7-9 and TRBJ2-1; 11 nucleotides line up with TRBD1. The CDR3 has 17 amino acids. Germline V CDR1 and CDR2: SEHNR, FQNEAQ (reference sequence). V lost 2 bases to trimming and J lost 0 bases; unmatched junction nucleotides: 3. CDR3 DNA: TGTGCCAGCAGCTTAACCGGGACAGGGGGCTCCTACAATGAGCAGTTCTTC. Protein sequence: CASSLTGTGGSYNEQFF.